This TCR beta chain appears in the sequencing data of a study of cytomegalovirus exposure and HLA in healthy donors. General study results and limits: When analyzed later, a missense DCLRE1C variant was found to be linked to TCR beta V- and J-gene trimming.

This clone occurred a few times. The antigen is not known. The PCR used 60 Vbeta and 13 Jbeta primers. Assay: immunoSEQ multiplex PCR; the TCRdb copy retains only in-frame clones and omits some. The sample has 100,000 or so clones, 10% to 15% seen once. Germline V gene sequence: CDR1 SGHVS, CDR2 FQNEAQ. The CDR3 loop spans 18 amino acids. The J segment lost 6 bases and the V segment lost 8 bases, leaving 21 bases of the junction unmatched. This clonotype originated in a man aged 35 to 55 in good health and CMV-seropositive. The sequenced sample was PBMCs. The rearrangement joins TRBV7-8 to TRBJ2-1, with 8 bases matching TRBD2. CDR3 loop: CASLPRDGAGGSLNEQFF. Here the CDR3 DNA reads TGTGCCAGCCTCCCCCGGGACGGGGCGGGAGGTTCGCTCAATGAGCAGTTCTTC.